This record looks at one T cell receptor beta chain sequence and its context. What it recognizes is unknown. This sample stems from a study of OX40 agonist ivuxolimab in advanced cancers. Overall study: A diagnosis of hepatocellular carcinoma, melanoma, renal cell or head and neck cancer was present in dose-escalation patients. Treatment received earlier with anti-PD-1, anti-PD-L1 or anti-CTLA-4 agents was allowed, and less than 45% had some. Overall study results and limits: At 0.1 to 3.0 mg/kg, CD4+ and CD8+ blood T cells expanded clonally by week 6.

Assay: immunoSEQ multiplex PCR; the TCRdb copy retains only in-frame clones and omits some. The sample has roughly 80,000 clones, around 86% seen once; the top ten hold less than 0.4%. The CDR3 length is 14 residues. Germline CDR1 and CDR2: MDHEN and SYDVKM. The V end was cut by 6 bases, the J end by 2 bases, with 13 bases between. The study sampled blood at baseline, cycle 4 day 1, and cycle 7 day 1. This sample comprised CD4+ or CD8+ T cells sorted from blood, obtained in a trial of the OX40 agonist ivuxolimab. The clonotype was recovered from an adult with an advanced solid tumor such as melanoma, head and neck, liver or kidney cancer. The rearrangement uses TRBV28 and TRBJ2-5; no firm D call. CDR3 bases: TGTGCCAGCAGCCCCTGGGCAGAACAAGAGACCCAGTACTTC. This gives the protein CASSPWAEQETQYF.